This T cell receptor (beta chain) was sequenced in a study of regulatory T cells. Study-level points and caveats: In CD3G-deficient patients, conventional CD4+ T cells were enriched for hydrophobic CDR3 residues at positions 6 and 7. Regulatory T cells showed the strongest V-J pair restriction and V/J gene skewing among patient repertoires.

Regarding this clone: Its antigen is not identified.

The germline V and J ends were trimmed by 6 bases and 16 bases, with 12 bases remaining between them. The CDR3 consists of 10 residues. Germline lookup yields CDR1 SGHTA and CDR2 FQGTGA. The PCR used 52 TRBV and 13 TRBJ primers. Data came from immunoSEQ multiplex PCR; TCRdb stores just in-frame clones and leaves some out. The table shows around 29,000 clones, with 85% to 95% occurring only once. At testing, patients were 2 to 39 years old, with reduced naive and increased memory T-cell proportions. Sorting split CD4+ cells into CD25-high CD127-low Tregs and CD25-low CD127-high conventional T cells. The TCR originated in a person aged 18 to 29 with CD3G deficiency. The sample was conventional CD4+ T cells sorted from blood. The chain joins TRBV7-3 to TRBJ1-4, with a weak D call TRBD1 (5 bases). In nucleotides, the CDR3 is TGTGCCAGCAGTCGGGACGGGAGGTTTTTT. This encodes CASSRDGRFF.